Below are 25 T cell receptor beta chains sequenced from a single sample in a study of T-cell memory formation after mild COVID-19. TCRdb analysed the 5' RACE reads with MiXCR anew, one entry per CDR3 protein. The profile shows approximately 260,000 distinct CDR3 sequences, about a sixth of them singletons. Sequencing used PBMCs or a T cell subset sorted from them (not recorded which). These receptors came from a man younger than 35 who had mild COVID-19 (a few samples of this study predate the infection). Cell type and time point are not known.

CDR3 sequence reads: CSVVDSQETQYF. The CDR3 coding sequence is TGCAGCGTCGTTGACAGTCAAGAGACCCAGTACTTC. The rearrangement uses TRBV29-1 and TRBJ2-5; D is possibly TRBD1 (5 bases). Looked up from germline, CDR1 is SQVTM and CDR2 is ANQGSEA. Between the trimmed V and J ends, which lost 6 bases and 2 bases, there was a span of 10 bases. The CDR3 consists of 12 residues.

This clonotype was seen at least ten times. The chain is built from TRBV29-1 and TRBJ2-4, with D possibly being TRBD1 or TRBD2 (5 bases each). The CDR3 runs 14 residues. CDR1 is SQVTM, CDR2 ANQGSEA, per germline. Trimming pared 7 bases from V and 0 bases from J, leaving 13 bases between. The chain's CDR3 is CSGGDHLAKNIQYF. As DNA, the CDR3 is TGCAGCGGTGGGGACCATTTAGCCAAAAACATTCAGTACTTC. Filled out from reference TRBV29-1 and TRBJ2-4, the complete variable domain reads SAVISQKPSRDICQRGTSLTIQCQVDSQVTMMFWYRQQPGQSLTLIATANQGSEATYESGFVIDKFPISRPNLTFSTLTVSNMSPEDSSIYLCSGGDHLAKNIQYFGAGTRLSVL.

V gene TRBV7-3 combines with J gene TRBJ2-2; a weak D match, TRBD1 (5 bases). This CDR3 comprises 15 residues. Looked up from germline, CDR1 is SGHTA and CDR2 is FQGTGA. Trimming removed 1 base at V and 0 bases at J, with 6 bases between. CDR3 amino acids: CASSLMGPNTGELFF. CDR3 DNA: TGTGCCAGCAGCTTAATGGGGCCGAACACCGGGGAGCTGTTTTTT. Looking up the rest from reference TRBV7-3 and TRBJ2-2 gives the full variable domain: GAGVSQTPSNKVTEKGKYVELRCDPISGHTALYWYRQSLGQGPEFLIYFQGTGAADDSGLPNDRFFAVRPEGSVSTLKIQRTERGDSAVYLCASSLMGPNTGELFFGEGSRLTVL.

The DNA of the CDR3 is TGCAGTGCTAGGTCCCGGGAGATTGAGCAGTTCTTC. Translated: CSARSREIEQFF. V gene TRBV20-1 combines with J gene TRBJ2-1; weak D call: TRBD2 (6 bases). The CDR3 loop spans 12 amino acids. Germline V lookup: CDR1 DFQATT, CDR2 SNEGSKA (reference sequence). The V gene lost 3 bases and the J gene lost 9 bases, with 12 bases spanning the gap.

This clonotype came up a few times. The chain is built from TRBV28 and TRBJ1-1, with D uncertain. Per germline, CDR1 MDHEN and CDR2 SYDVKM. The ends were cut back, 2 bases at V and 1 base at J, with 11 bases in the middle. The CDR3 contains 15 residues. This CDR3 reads CASSLGASGNTEAFF. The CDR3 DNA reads TGTGCCAGCAGTTTAGGTGCGAGTGGGAACACTGAAGCTTTCTTT.

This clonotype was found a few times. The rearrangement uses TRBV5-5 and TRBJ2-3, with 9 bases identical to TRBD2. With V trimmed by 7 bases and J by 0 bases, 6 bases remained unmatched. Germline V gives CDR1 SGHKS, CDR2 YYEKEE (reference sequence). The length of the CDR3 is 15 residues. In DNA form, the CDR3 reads TGTGCCAGCCGCCCGCTAGCGGGAAGCACAGATACGCAGTATTTT. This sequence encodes CASRPLAGSTDTQYF.

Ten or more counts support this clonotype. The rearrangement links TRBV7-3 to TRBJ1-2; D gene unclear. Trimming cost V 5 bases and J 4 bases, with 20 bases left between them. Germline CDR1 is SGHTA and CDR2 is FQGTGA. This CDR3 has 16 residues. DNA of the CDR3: TGTGCCAGCAGCCTGACCCCCCGGAGTTTGGGCTATGGCTACACCTTC. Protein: CASSLTPRSLGYGYTF.

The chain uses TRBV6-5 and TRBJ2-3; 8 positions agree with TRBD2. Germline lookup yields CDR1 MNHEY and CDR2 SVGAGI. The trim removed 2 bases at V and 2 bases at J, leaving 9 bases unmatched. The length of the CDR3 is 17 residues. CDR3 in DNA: TGTGCCAGCAGTTACGGGCCGGGACTAGGGAACACAGATACGCAGTATTTT. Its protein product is CASSYGPGLGNTDTQYF.

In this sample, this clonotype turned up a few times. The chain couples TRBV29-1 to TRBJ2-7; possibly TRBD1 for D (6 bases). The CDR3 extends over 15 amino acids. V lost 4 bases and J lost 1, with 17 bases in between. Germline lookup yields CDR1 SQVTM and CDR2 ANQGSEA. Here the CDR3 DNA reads TGCAGCGTTGGCGGGTCCAGGGGAAGATCCTACGAGCAGTACTTC. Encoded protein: CSVGGSRGRSYEQYF.

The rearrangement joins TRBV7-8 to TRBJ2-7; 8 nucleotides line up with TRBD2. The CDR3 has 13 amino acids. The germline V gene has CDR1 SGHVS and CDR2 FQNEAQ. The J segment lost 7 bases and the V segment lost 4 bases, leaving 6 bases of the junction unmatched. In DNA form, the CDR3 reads TGTGCCAGCAGCTCCGGACTAGCTGGGGAGCAGTACTTC. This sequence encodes CASSSGLAGEQYF.

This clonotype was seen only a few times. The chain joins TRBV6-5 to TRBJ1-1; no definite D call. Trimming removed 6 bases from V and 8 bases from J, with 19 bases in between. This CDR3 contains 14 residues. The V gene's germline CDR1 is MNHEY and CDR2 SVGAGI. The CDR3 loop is CASSPARRATEAFF. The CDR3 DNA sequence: TGTGCCAGCAGCCCCGCCCGGAGGGCCACCGAAGCTTTCTTT.

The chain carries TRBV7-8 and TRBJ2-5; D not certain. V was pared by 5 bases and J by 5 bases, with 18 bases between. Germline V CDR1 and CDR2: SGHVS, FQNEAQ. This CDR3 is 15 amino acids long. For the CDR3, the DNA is TGTGCCAGCAGCCCCCGACCGGCCTCCGGGGAGACCCAGTACTTC. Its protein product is CASSPRPASGETQYF.

CDR3 nucleotides: TGCAGTGTGGTAAGACAGAATAACTATGGCTACACCTTC. Protein sequence: CSVVRQNNYGYTF. This chain connects TRBV20-1 to TRBJ1-2; a possible D gene is TRBD1 (5 bases). The CDR3 is made up of 13 amino acids. Germline lookup yields CDR1 DFQATT and CDR2 SNEGSKA (reference sequence). V lost 7 bases and J 1 base, leaving 13 bases between the germline ends.

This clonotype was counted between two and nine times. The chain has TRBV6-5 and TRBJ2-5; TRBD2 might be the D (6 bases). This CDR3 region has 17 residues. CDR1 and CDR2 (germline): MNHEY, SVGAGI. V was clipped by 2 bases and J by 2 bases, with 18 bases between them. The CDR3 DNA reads TGTGCCAGCAGTTACGCCGGGACCCGCGCGGGGCAAGAGACCCAGTACTTC. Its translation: CASSYAGTRAGQETQYF.

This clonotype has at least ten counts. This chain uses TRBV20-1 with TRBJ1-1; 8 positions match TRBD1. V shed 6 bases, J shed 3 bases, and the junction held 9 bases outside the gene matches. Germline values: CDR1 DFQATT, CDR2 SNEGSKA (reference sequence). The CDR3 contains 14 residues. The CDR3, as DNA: TGCAGTGCACCGACTACAGGGGGATACACTGAAGCTTTCTTT. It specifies CSAPTTGGYTEAFF.

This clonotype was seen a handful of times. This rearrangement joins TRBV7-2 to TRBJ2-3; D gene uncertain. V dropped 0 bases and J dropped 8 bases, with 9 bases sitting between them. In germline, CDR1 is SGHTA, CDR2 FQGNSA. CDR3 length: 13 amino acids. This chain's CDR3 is CASSLASLGTQYF. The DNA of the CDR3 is TGTGCCAGCAGCTTAGCTTCCCTGGGTACGCAGTATTTT.

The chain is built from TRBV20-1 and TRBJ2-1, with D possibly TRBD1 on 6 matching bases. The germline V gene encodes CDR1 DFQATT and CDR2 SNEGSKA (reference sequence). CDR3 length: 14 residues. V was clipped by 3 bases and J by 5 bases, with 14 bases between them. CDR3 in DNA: TGCAGTGCTAGGGACCCACAGGGTCACAATGAGCAGTTCTTC. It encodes CSARDPQGHNEQFF.

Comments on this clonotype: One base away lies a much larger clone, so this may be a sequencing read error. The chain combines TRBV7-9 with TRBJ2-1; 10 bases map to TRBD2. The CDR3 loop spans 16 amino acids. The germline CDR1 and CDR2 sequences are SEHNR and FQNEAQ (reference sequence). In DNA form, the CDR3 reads TGTGTCAGCAGCTTGGGACTAGCGATCAACTACAATGAGCAGTTCTTC. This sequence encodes CVSSLGLAINYNEQFF.

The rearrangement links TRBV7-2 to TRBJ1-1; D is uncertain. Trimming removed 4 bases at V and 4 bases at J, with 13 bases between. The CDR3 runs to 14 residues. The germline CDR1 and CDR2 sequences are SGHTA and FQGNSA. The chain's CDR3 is CASSSRVGPTEAFF. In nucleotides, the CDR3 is TGTGCCAGCAGCTCCCGGGTCGGACCCACTGAAGCTTTCTTT.

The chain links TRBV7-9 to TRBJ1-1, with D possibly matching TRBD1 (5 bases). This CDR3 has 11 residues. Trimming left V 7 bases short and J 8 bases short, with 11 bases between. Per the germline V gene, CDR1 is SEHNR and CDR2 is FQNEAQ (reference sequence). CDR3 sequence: CASTPYREAFF. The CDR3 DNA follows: TGTGCCAGCACCCCTTACAGGGAAGCTTTCTTT. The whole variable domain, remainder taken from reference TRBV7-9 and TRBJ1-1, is DTGVSQNPRHKITKRGQNVTFRCDPISEHNRLYWYRQTLGQGPEFLTYFQNEAQLEKSRLLSDRFSAERPKGSFSTLEIQRTEQGDSAMYLCASTPYREAFFGQGTRLTVV.

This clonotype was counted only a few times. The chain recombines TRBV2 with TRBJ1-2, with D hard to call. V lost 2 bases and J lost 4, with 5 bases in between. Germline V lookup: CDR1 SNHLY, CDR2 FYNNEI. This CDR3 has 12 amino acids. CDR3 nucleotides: TGTGCCAGCAGTGAACGTCGCTATGGCTACACCTTC. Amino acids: CASSERRYGYTF.

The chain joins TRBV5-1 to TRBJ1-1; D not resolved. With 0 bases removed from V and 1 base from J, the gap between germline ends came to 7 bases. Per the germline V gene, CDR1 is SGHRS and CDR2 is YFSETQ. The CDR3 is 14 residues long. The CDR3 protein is CASSLVRQNTEAFF. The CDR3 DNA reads TGCGCCAGCAGCTTGGTTAGACAGAACACTGAAGCTTTCTTT.

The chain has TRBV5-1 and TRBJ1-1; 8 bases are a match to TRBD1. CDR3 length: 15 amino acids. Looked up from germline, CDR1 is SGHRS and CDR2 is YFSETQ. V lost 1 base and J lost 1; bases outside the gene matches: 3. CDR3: CASSLQGQGNTEAFF. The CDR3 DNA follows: TGCGCCAGCAGCTTGCAAGGACAGGGGAACACTGAAGCTTTCTTT.

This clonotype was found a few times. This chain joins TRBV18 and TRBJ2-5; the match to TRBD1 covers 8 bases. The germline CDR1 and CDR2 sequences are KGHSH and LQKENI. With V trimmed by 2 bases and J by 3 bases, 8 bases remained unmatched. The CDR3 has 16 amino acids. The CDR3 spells CASSPSSMTGEETQYF. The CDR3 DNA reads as TGTGCCAGCTCACCATCATCAATGACAGGGGAAGAGACCCAGTACTTC. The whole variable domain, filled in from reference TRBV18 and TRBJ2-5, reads NAGVMQNPRHLVRRRGQEARLRCSPMKGHSHVYWYRQLPEEGLKFMVYLQKENIIDESGMPKERFSAEFPKEGPSILRIQQVVRGDSAAYFCASSPSSMTGEETQYFGPGTRLLVL.

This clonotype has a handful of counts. CDR3 sequence reads: CSAREHRVLPGYTF. CDR3 DNA sequence: TGCAGTGCTAGAGAGCACAGGGTTTTACCAGGCTACACCTTC. The chain employs TRBV20-1 and TRBJ1-2; maybe TRBD1 (6 bases). V lost 0 bases to trimming and J lost 8 bases, with 16 bases between them. In germline, CDR1 is DFQATT, CDR2 SNEGSKA (reference sequence). This CDR3 contains 14 residues.